The entry below describes one T cell receptor beta chain. Measured with immunoSEQ multiplex PCR; TCRdb has only the in-frame clones, and not every one. The profile shows roughly 32,000 clones, about 92% of them singletons. The data were taken from a study of blood T cell repertoires in COVID-19. The material sequenced was peripheral blood. The source of this sequence is a male donor with active COVID-19.

The CDR3 nucleotides are TGTGCCAGCAGCCACCGACTAAACACCAAAGATACGCAGTATTTT. Residues: CASSHRLNTKDTQYF. This sequence joins TRBV6-2 or TRBV6-3 and TRBJ2-3, with D possibly matching TRBD2 (5 bases). Per the germline V gene, CDR1 is MNHEY and CDR2 is SVGEGT. CDR3 length: 15 amino acids. Trimming pared 6 bases from V and 5 bases from J, leaving 18 bases between.